Below are 4 T cell receptor beta chains sequenced from a single sample in a study of blood T cell repertoires in COVID-19. Generated by immunoSEQ multiplex PCR, the TCRdb table keeps only in-frame clones and is missing some. The sample contains 85,000 to 100,000 clones, just over 90% of which appear only once. Source material: peripheral blood. These receptors all come from a man aged 60-69 years with acute or convalescent COVID-19.

The chain joins TRBV3-1 (or the pseudogene TRBV3-2) to TRBJ1-1; 9 nucleotides match TRBD1. CDR3 size: 13 residues. The V and J ends lost 6 bases and 7 bases, in that order; junction bases with no gene match: 6. Germline-derived CDR1 and CDR2 are LGHDT and YNNKEL (reference sequence). The CDR3 here is CASSSGQGSEAFF. CDR3 coding DNA: TGTGCCAGCAGTTCGGGACAGGGAAGTGAAGCTTTCTTT.

Remarks on this clone: The same CDR3 is also encoded by other DNA sequences in this sample. The chain employs TRBV7-9 and TRBJ1-1; TRBD1 might be the D (6 bases). Deletions cut 0 bases from V and 4 bases from J, with 9 bases between. CDR1 SEHNR and CDR2 FQNEAQ come from the germline V gene (reference sequence). The CDR3 is 14 amino acids. The CDR3 region has the DNA TGTGCCAGCAGCTTAGCGGGCAGGGGCACTGAAGCTTTCTTT. It codes for CASSLAGRGTEAFF.

In this sample, this clone turned up a few times. The gene calls are TRBV30 and TRBJ2-7, with 7 bases aligning to TRBD1. CDR3 size: 11 residues. J gave up 4 bases and V 3 bases, and 0 bases lay outside the gene matches. Germline V gene lookup returns CDR1 GTSNPN and CDR2 SVGIG (reference sequence). In DNA form, the CDR3 reads TGTGCCTGGAGGACAGGGTACGAGCAGTACTTC. Amino acids: CAWRTGYEQYF. Supplemented by reference TRBV30 and TRBJ2-7, the full variable domain reads SQTIHQWPATLVQPVGSPLSLECTVEGTSNPNLYWYRQAAGRGLQLLFYSVGIGQISSEVPQNLSASRPQDRQFILSSKKLLLSDSGFYLCAWRTGYEQYFGPGTRLTVT.

V gene TRBV27 combines with J gene TRBJ1-1; 7 bases align to TRBD1. There are 14 residues in the CDR3. Germline CDR1 and CDR2: MNHEY and SMNVEV (reference sequence). V shed 5 bases, J shed 5 bases, and the junction held 8 bases outside the gene matches. CDR3 bases: TGTGCCAGCAGTAGCCCGACAGGGAGGACTGAAGCTTTCTTT. Its translation is CASSSPTGRTEAFF.